A single sample gave rise to the 9 T cell receptor beta chains below, sequenced in a study of blood T cells in healthy people across ages. The authors ran a second PCR of about 6 to 11 cycles using a sample-barcoded 5' primer and a J-beta primer mix. TCRdb processed the 5' RACE reads anew with MiXCR; each CDR3 protein has one entry. The table lists fewer than 800,000 distinct CDR3 sequences, around 21% of them singletons. The sample was blood. All receptors come from a man aged 65 to 85 in good health.

The rearrangement joins TRBV9 to TRBJ2-1; 10 nucleotides align to TRBD2. V was pared by 0 bases and J by 6 bases, with 6 bases of the junction left unmatched. Germline V gene sequence: CDR1 SGDLS, CDR2 YYNGEE. The CDR3 sequence is 16 residues long. DNA of the CDR3: TGTGCCAGCAGCGTAGAAGTGGGACTAGCGCGCAATGAGCAGTTCTTC. It yields the protein CASSVEVGLARNEQFF.

This clonotype has a count of ten or more. The chain uses TRBV29-1 and TRBJ1-1, with D possibly TRBD1 on 5 matching bases. Trimming left V 3 bases short and J 0 bases short, with 14 bases between. The CDR3 runs 15 residues. Per the germline V gene, CDR1 is SQVTM and CDR2 is ANQGSEA. Written as DNA, the CDR3 is TGCAGCGTTGAGGTGCCGGGGGGAATGAACACTGAAGCTTTCTTT. This translates into CSVEVPGGMNTEAFF. The full variable domain, completed using reference TRBV29-1 and TRBJ1-1, is SAVISQKPSRDICQRGTSLTIQCQVDSQVTMMFWYRQQPGQSLTLIATANQGSEATYESGFVIDKFPISRPNLTFSTLTVSNMSPEDSSIYLCSVEVPGGMNTEAFFGQGTRLTVV.

The chain joins TRBV20-1 to TRBJ2-5, with TRBD2 identical over 13 bases. The germline V gene encodes CDR1 DFQATT and CDR2 SNEGSKA (reference sequence). This CDR3 is built from 15 residues. The V gene end was trimmed by 3 bases and the J gene end by 4 bases; junction bases not matched to a gene: 5. This CDR3 reads CSARRTSGSRETQYF. The CDR3 bases are TGCAGTGCTAGGCGGACTAGCGGGAGTAGAGAGACCCAGTACTTC.

Only a few counts were recorded for this clonotype. V and J are TRBV5-5 and TRBJ2-3, with unresolved D. Per germline, CDR1 SGHKS and CDR2 YYEKEE (reference sequence). Trimming left V 4 bases short and J 2 bases short, with 14 bases between. This CDR3 is 15 amino acids long. CDR3 protein: CASSQGPLFTDTQYF. DNA for the CDR3: TGTGCCAGCAGCCAAGGACCCCTCTTCACAGATACGCAGTATTTT.

The gene calls are TRBV7-2 and TRBJ2-1; 7 bases agree with TRBD1. The last part of the DNA fits TRBJ2-5 better; the J call may be wrong. CDR3 length: 13 residues. Germline assignment: CDR1 SGHTA and CDR2 FQGNSA. The DNA for the CDR3 is TGTGCCAGCAGTATTGACAGGGCAGAGACCCAGTACTTC. Translated, it gives CASSIDRAETQYF.

The rearrangement links TRBV20-1 to TRBJ2-1; D not resolved. V was shortened by 1 base and J by 4 bases, with 8 bases between the two germline ends. The CDR3 runs 13 residues. Germline V gives CDR1 DFQATT, CDR2 SNEGSKA (reference sequence). The CDR3 is CSARVSQYNEQFF. CDR3 nucleotides: TGCAGTGCTAGAGTTTCACAGTACAATGAGCAGTTCTTC.

This clonotype has just a few counts. The chain employs TRBV24-1 and TRBJ2-3, with D perhaps matching TRBD2 (6 bases). This CDR3 has 15 residues. Trimming took off 6 bases at V and 2 bases at J, with 14 bases between the two ends. Germline V gene data show CDR1 as KGHDR and CDR2 as SFDVKD. The DNA for the CDR3 is TGTGCCACCAGTCCCGGGGACTTACTCACAGATACGCAGTATTTT. It yields the protein CATSPGDLLTDTQYF.

This clonotype has only one observation. The chain employs TRBV21-1 and TRBJ2-3; the table's D call TRBD2 went unverified against the DNA. TRBV21-1 is deemed a pseudogene. This CDR3 has 15 residues. The CDR3 sequence is CSHVNYRRPTDTQYF. The CDR3 DNA sequence: TGTTCTCATGTCAATTATCGGAGGCCCACAGATACGCAATATTTT.

The sample holds many counts of this clonotype. V and J are TRBV9 and TRBJ2-4, with D possibly being TRBD1 (6 bases). The V and J ends lost 0 bases and 7 bases respectively, with 14 bases between them. Looked up from germline, CDR1 is SGDLS and CDR2 is YYNGEE. The CDR3 length is 15 residues. The CDR3 region is CASSVEGVEENIQYF. CDR3 nucleotide sequence: TGTGCCAGCAGCGTAGAGGGGGTAGAGGAGAACATTCAGTACTTC. Full variable domain (rest looked up from reference TRBV9 and TRBJ2-4): DSGVTQTPKHLITATGQRVTLRCSPRSGDLSVYWYQQSLDQGLQFLIQYYNGEERAKGNILERFSAQQFPDLHSELNLSSLELGDSALYFCASSVEGVEENIQYFGAGTRLSVL.